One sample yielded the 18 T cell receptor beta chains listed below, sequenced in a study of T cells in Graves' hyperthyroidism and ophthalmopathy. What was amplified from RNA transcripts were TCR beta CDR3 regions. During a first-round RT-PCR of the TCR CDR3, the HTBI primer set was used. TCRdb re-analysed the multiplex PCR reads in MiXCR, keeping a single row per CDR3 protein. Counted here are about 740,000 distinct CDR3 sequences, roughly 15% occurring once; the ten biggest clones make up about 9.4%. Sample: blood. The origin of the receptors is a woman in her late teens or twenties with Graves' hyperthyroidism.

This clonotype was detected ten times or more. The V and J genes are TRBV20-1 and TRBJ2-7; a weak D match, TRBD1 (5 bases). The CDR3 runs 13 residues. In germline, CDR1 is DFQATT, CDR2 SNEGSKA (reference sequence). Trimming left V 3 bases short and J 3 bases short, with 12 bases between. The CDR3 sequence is CSASMDIRYEQYF. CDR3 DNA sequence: TGCAGTGCTAGTATGGACATCCGCTACGAGCAGTACTTC.

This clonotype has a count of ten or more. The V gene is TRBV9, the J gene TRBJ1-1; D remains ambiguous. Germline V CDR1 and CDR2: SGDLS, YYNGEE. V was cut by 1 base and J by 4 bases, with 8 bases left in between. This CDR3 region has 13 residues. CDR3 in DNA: TGTGCCAGCAGCGTACGGTTTGGCACTGAAGCTTTCTTT. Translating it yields CASSVRFGTEAFF.

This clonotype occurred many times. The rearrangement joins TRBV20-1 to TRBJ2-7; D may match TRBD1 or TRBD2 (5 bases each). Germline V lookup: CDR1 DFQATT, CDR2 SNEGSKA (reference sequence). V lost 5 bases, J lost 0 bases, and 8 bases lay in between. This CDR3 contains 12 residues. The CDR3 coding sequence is TGCAGTGCTGGGGACGCCTCCTACGAGCAGTACTTC. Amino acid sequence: CSAGDASYEQYF.

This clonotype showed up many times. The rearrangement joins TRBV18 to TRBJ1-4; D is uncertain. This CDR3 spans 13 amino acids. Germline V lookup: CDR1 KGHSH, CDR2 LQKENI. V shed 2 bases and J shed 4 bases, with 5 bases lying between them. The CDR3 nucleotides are TGTGCCAGCTCACCAGAATTTAATGAAAAACTGTTTTTT. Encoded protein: CASSPEFNEKLFF.

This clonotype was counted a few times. The chain's CDR3 is CASSRDRENQPQHF. For the CDR3, the DNA is TGTGCCAGTAGTCGGGACAGGGAAAATCAGCCCCAGCATTTT. The chain is built from TRBV19 and TRBJ1-5, with 9 positions matching TRBD1. CDR1 is LNHDA, CDR2 SQIVND, per germline (reference sequence). The length of the CDR3 is 14 residues. V shed 5 bases, J shed 4 bases, and the junction held 3 bases outside the gene matches.

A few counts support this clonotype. The CDR3 here is CASSPPGTGGVERSPLHF. The DNA for the CDR3 is TGTGCCAGCAGCCCGCCCGGGACAGGGGGCGTGGAGCGGTCACCCCTCCACTTT. J is TRBJ1-6 and V is TRBV7-9, with 12 bases matching TRBD1. Unmatched junction bases numbered 15, after V lost 5 bases and J lost 10 bases. Germline V gene sequence: CDR1 SEHNR, CDR2 FQNEAQ (reference sequence). The CDR3 totals 18 residues.

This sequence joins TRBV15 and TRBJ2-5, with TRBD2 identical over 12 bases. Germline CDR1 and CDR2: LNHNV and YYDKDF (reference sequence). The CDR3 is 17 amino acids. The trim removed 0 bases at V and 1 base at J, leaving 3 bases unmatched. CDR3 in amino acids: CATSRDPLAGGQETQYF. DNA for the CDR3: TGTGCCACCAGCAGAGACCCACTAGCGGGGGGCCAAGAGACCCAGTACTTC.

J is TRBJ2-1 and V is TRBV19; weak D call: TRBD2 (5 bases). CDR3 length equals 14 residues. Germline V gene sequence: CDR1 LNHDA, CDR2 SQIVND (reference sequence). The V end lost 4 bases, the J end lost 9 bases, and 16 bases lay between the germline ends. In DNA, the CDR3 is TGTGCCAGTAGTAACCCTAGCTCCAACATTGAGCAGTTCTTC. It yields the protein CASSNPSSNIEQFF.

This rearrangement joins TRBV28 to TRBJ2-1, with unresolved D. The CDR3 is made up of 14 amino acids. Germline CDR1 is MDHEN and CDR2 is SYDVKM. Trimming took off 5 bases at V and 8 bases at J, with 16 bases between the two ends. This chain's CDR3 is CASSRPGKWDEQFF. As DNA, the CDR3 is TGTGCCAGCAGTCGCCCTGGGAAGTGGGATGAGCAGTTCTTC.

As DNA, the CDR3 is TGTGCCAGTCGTACCAGCGGGTTTAACACCGGGGAGCTGTTTTTT. Protein: CASRTSGFNTGELFF. This chain connects TRBV2 to TRBJ2-2; perhaps TRBD2 as D (6 bases). Trimming removed 9 bases at V and 2 bases at J, with 16 bases between. This CDR3 spans 15 amino acids. The V gene's germline CDR1 is SNHLY and CDR2 FYNNEI.

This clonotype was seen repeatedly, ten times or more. CDR3 loop: CASSREGNSYEQYF. The CDR3 DNA reads as TGTGCCAGCAGCCGGGAGGGAAATTCCTACGAGCAGTACTTC. This rearrangement joins TRBV3-1 to TRBJ2-7, with TRBD2 matching 7 bases. CDR1 and CDR2 from the germline V gene are LGHDT and YNNKEL (reference sequence). V was clipped by 4 bases and J by 1 base; unmatched bases: 4. The CDR3 covers 14 residues.

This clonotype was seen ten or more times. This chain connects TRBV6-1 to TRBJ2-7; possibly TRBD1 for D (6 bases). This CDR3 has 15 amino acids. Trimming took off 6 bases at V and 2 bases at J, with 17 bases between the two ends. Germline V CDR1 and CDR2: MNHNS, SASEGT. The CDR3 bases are TGTGCCAGCAGGACATCGGGACACCGCACCTACGAGCAGTACTTC. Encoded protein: CASRTSGHRTYEQYF.

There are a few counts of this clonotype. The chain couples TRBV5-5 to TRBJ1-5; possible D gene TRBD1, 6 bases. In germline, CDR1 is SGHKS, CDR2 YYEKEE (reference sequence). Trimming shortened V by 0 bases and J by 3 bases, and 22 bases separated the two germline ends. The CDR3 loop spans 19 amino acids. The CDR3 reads CASSLGVRRLTGHNQPQHF. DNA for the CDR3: TGTGCCAGCAGCTTGGGGGTACGTCGGTTGACAGGACACAATCAGCCCCAGCATTTT.

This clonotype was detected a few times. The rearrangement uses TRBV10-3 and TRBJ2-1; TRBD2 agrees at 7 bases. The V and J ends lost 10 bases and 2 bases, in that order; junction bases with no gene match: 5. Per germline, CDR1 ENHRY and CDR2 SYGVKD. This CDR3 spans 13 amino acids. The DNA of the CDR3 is TGTGCCACAAGCGGGAAGACCTACAATGAGCAGTTCTTC. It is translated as CATSGKTYNEQFF.

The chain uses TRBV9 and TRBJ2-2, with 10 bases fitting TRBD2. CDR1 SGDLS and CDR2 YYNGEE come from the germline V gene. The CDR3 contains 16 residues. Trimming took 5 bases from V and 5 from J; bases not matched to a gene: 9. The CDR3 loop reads CASREGPGLATGELFF. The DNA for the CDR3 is TGTGCCAGCAGGGAGGGACCGGGACTAGCGACCGGGGAGCTGTTTTTT.

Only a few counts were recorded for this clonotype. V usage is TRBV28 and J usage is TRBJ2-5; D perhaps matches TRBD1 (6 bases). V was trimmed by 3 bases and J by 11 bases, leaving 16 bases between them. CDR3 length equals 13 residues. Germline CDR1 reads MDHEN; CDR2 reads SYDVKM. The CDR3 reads CASSFSGTQKQYF. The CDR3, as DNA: TGTGCCAGCAGTTTTAGTGGGACACAGAAACAGTACTTC.

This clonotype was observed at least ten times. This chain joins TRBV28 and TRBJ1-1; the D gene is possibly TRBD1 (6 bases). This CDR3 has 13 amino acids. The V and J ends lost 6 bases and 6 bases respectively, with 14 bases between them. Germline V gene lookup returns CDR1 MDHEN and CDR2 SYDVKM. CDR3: CASSLTGRAEAFF. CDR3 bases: TGTGCCAGCAGCCTAACAGGGAGGGCTGAAGCTTTCTTT.

Here the CDR3 DNA reads TGTGCCAGCAGCCCAACCTCGGGGGGAATGTACGAGCAGTACTTC. It is translated as CASSPTSGGMYEQYF. The V and J genes are TRBV7-2 and TRBJ2-7; 7 nucleotides agree with TRBD2. The germline gives CDR1 SGHTA, CDR2 FQGNSA. The CDR3 is 15 residues long. The V segment lost 5 bases and the J segment 4 bases; nucleotides outside the gene matches: 11.